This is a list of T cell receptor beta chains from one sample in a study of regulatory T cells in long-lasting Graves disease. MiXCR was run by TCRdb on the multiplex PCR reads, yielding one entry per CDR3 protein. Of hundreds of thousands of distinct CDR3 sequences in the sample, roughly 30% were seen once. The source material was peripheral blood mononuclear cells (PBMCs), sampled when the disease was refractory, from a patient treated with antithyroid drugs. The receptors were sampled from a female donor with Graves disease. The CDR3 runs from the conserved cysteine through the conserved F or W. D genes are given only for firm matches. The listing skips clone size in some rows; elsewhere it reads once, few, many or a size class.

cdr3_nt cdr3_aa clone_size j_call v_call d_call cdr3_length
TGTGCCATCAGTATGGGGACTGGGCAAGAGACCCAGTACTTC CAISMGTGQETQYF . TRBJ2-5 TRBV10-3 . 14
TGTGCCAGCAGCGCCTCTTTTGGTGGGACTGAAGCTTTCTTT CASSASFGGTEAFF . TRBJ1-1 TRBV9 . 14
TGCAGTGTTGCGCGGCAGGGGCGCTACGAGCAGTACTTC CSVARQGRYEQYF many TRBJ2-7 TRBV20-1 . 13
TGCAGTGCTAGAACCTTAGGCGTGGGGGATCAAGAGACCCAGTACTTC CSARTLGVGDQETQYF few TRBJ2-5 TRBV20-1 . 16
TGTGCCAGCAGTTCCCCCCGCGGGGGAAAATACGAGCAGTACTTC CASSSPRGGKYEQYF many TRBJ2-7 TRBV28 TRBD2 15
TGTGCCAGCAGTCCCCGGGACAGACCTAACTATGGCTACACCTTC CASSPRDRPNYGYTF few TRBJ1-2 TRBV12-3/TRBV12-4 TRBD1 15
TGTGCCAGCAGCTTGAGTTCCGCAGGGCGGAGCACTGAAGCTTTCTTT CASSLSSAGRSTEAFF . TRBJ1-1 TRBV5-4 . 16
TGCGCCAGCAGCTTGGCCGGGAACAGGGGTAATTCACCCCTCCACTTT CASSLAGNRGNSPLHF . TRBJ1-6 TRBV5-1 TRBD1 16
TGTGCCAGCAGCTTAGAAGCAGCCACCTACGAGCAGTACTTC CASSLEAATYEQYF many TRBJ2-7 TRBV11-2 . 14
TGTGCCAGCAGTTTTTCGGACAGGGGCATGTACGGCTACACCTTC CASSFSDRGMYGYTF few TRBJ1-2 TRBV27 TRBD1 15
TGTGCCAGCACAAGGACAGGGGTTTTCTATGGCTACACCTTC CASTRTGVFYGYTF few TRBJ1-2 TRBV6-1 TRBD1 14
TGTGCCAGCAGATCGACCGTACCCCCTAACTATGGCTACACCTTC CASRSTVPPNYGYTF few TRBJ1-2 TRBV6-1 . 15
TGTGCCAGCAGACATACCAATAGCAATCAGCCCCAGCATTTT CASRHTNSNQPQHF . TRBJ1-5 TRBV6-1 . 14
TGCGCCAGCAGCTTGGTAGGCGGGAGGCCGAACACCGGGGAGCTGTTTTTT CASSLVGGRPNTGELFF . TRBJ2-2 TRBV5-1 TRBD2 17
TGTGCCTGGAGCTACCTCCCGGGACAGGGGGTTTCCTACGAGCAGTACTTC CAWSYLPGQGVSYEQYF few TRBJ2-7 TRBV30 TRBD1 17
TGCGCCAGCAGCTCACTCGGACAGGGTTGGACTGAAGCTTTCTTT CASSSLGQGWTEAFF . TRBJ1-1 TRBV5-1 TRBD1 15
TGCAGCGTTTTGAAATTGACTAGCGGGAGTAAAGCGAACACCGGGGAGCTGTTTTTT CSVLKLTSGSKANTGELFF . TRBJ2-2 TRBV29-1 TRBD2 19
TGTGCCATCAGGTCGGCAGGGGTCAATCAGCCCCAGCATTTT CAIRSAGVNQPQHF . TRBJ1-5 TRBV10-3 . 14
TGTGCCAGCAGTCCCGTCGGGGGCACCGGGGAGCTGTTTTTT CASSPVGGTGELFF . TRBJ2-2 TRBV28 . 14
TGTGCCAGCAGCTTAGTGACAGGGGTCTCTGGAAACACCATATATTTT CASSLVTGVSGNTIYF few TRBJ1-3 TRBV7-2 TRBD1 16
TGCAGTGCTAGGAGTGGGGGGGGGTCCTATAATTCACCCCTCCACTTT CSARSGGGSYNSPLHF . TRBJ1-6 TRBV20-1 . 16
TGCGCCAGCAGCCACCCGGACAGGGGTCGGACCTTC CASSHPDRGRTF . TRBJ1-2 TRBV4-1 TRBD1 12
TGTGCCAGCAGTTACTCTACCGGGATGTACGAGCAGTACTTC CASSYSTGMYEQYF few TRBJ2-7 TRBV2 . 14
TGTGCCAGTACTAGGACAGTAAATCAGCCCCAGCATTTT CASTRTVNQPQHF few TRBJ1-5 TRBV19 . 13
TGCAGTGCTAGAGTCCGTCGGACTAGCGGGCGAGAGACCCAGTACTTC CSARVRRTSGRETQYF . TRBJ2-5 TRBV20-1 TRBD2 16
TGTGCCAGCTCACCGCCTACAGGGGCTAAGGCTTTCTTT CASSPPTGAKAFF few TRBJ1-1 TRBV18 TRBD1 13
TGCGCCAGCAGCGTTAGGTCTAGCACTGAAGCTTTCTTT CASSVRSSTEAFF few TRBJ1-1 TRBV5-1 . 13
TGTGCCAGCAGCTTAGACCAGCCAACTGAACCCGGGACAGGGCAGGCCGAGCAGTACTTC CASSLDQPTEPGTGQAEQYF few TRBJ2-7 TRBV7-9 TRBD1 20
TGTGCCAGCAGTTACTCAGCCGCCTCTGGAAACACCATATATTTT CASSYSAASGNTIYF few TRBJ1-3 TRBV6-5 . 15
TGTGCCAGCAGTTACTCGAGGCTTCGTAAGGCAGGGACCCAGTACTTC CASSYSRLRKAGTQYF few TRBJ2-5 TRBV6-5 . 16
TGTGCCAGCAGTGGAAAAAGCGCAGGGGGGGCAAGCAATCAGCCCCAGCATTTT CASSGKSAGGASNQPQHF . TRBJ1-5 TRBV6-1 TRBD1 18
TGTGCCAGCAGTCCCCGACTAGCCGAGACCTACGAGCAGTACTTC CASSPRLAETYEQYF many TRBJ2-7 TRBV6-1 TRBD2 15
TGTGCCAGCAGTGAGGAGGGGTTTACTAACTATGGCTACACCTTC CASSEEGFTNYGYTF many TRBJ1-2 TRBV2 . 15
TGCAGTGCGGGGGAGCCCTATGGCTACACCTTC CSAGEPYGYTF . TRBJ1-2 TRBV20-1 . 11
TGTGCCAGCAGGGTAGCGACCATGAACACTGAAGCTTTCTTT CASRVATMNTEAFF . TRBJ1-1 TRBV2 . 14
TGCAGTGCTAGAGAGTGGGGATACGAGCAGTACTTC CSAREWGYEQYF many TRBJ2-7 TRBV20-1 . 12
TGTGCCAGCAGTTCGGGGGGGCAGCCCTTTGCAACTAATGAAAAACTGTTTTTT CASSSGGQPFATNEKLFF . TRBJ1-4 TRBV27 . 18
TGTGCCAGCAGAGGGGACGGGCTATACAATGAGCAGTTCTTC CASRGDGLYNEQFF . TRBJ2-1 TRBV12-3/TRBV12-4 . 14
TGCAGTGCTGTCGGGGACTTAGCCAAAAACATTCAGTACTTC CSAVGDLAKNIQYF . TRBJ2-4 TRBV20-1 . 14
TGTGCCTGGAGTACAGGGGTGTACACTGAAGCTTTCTTT CAWSTGVYTEAFF . TRBJ1-1 TRBV30 TRBD1 13
TGCAGCGCCCGGGACAGCGGAGAAAAACTGTTTTTT CSARDSGEKLFF . TRBJ1-4 TRBV29-1 TRBD1 12
TGCGCCAGCAGCTGGGGAACAGGGTTCAACACTGAAGCTTTCTTT CASSWGTGFNTEAFF few TRBJ1-1 TRBV5-1 . 15
TGTGCCACCAGCCAAACTTTTGAGACCCAGTACTTC CATSQTFETQYF . TRBJ2-5 TRBV15 . 12
TGTGCCTGGAGTAGGGACAGGGACTCTGGCTACACCTTC CAWSRDRDSGYTF many TRBJ1-2 TRBV30 TRBD1 13
TGTGCCAGCAGCCTCCGGGACAGGGGCCACAATGAGCAGTTCTTC CASSLRDRGHNEQFF once TRBJ2-1 TRBV7-2 TRBD1 15
TGTGCCAGCAGCATCAGGGGGGAAGGAGAGACCCAGTACTTC CASSIRGEGETQYF few TRBJ2-5 TRBV5-6 . 14
TGCAGCGTAGACGGGGACAGGGGGCAAGATGGCTACACCTTC CSVDGDRGQDGYTF few TRBJ1-2 TRBV29-1 TRBD1 14